This T cell receptor beta chain was recorded in a study of blood T cell repertoires in COVID-19 (dated by TCRdb to 2018 to 2020). Broadly, across the study: The collaborator samples originated in the United States, Italy and Spain and spanned the acute and convalescent phases of COVID-19. The material from the prospective study consisted of cDNA or gDNA derived from T cells, B-cell-depleted T cells, or PBMCs. Samples were obtained from the ongoing ImmuneRACE study (first 160 participants) and from roughly 1,300 subjects provided by 6 global collaborators. A de-identified subject ID, COVID-19 status, age in years and sex were almost always included in the sample metadata. The dataset comprised deeply sampled blood TCRbeta repertoires from subjects exposed to, actively infected with, or recovered from COVID-19. HLA class I and class II types, where available, came from metadata supplied by the sample provider rather than from assay-based typing. The repertoires were made available in a free public database intended to serve as a resource for research on the immune response to SARS-CoV-2.

Whole blood was collected in K2EDTA tubes by collaborating institutions according to the institutions' own protocols. Collaborator samples were shipped for TCRbeta analysis as frozen whole blood, isolated PBMCs, or DNA extracted from either sample type. There are 15 amino acids in the CDR3, from cysteine to phenylalanine inclusive. Only the CDR3 DNA stays, 45 bases, in frame from base 1. Via the germline V gene, CDR1 is MNHEY and CDR2 SVGAGI. V trim: 5 bases; J trim: 2 bases; unmatched bases: 7. What the study reported, not specific to this receptor: The quantity of clinical and demographic metadata differed by source and by participant and was supplied without curation.

TCRbeta CDR3 regions were amplified from genomic DNA using the immunoSEQ Assay, a bias-controlled multiplex PCR. Per the authors' processing: The number of nucleated cells in each sample was estimated by amplification of reference gene primers within the assay. To quantify the absolute abundance of each unique TCRbeta CDR3 rearrangement, sequence reads were collapsed and filtered. Productive Simpson clonality was computed per sample as the square root of Simpson's diversity index over productive rearrangements. What TCRdb holds here is the immuneACCESS table cut down to in-frame rearrangements. Part of the clones is not present; checked against another copy, under half of the missing clones reflect an unresolved V gene, and the others are unexplained. Clonal size and the V and J genes are those of that table, whereas D and trimming came from the DNA. In this sample the table shows 230,000 or so clones, 84% of which occur a single time. Just under 20% of the sample is taken by the ten largest.

As for this clone: Its antigen target is currently unknown. Qualities for individual bases were not recorded, and no much larger clone is one base off.

The TCR comes from a man aged 25-45 years with active or convalescent COVID-19. The chain is encoded by TRBV6-5 joined to TRBJ1-1; 8 of the junction bases match TRBD1. Sample: peripheral blood. CDR3 sequence: CASSRPGTGNTEAFF. The base sequence is TGTGCCAGCAGTCGACCCGGGACAGGTAACACTGAAGCTTTCTTT.